This TCR beta chain was retrieved from a study of T cell responses to AZD1222 COVID-19 vaccine. Study results and caveats: CD4 TCRs covered the whole spike, strongest at regions 160-218 and 743-854. Close to half of spike-specific TCRs reportedly recognize unmutated variant regions. Clonal diversity was possibly underestimated; the donors were predominantly white British and more often female.

With regard to this clone: What it binds is unknown.

The CDR3 has 13 amino acids. Germline V gives CDR1 SGHTS, CDR2 YDEGEE. V lost 4 bases, J lost 10 bases, and 17 bases lay in between. The data were produced by immunoSEQ multiplex PCR, yet TCRdb's version contains in-frame clones alone and is incomplete. This table holds 75,000 to 100,000 clones, around 89% found once. The chain employs TRBV5-8 and TRBJ1-1; D not resolved. Sequenced material: peripheral blood, taken on day 0 of AZD1222 vaccination. This sequence was found in an adult in good health. The CDR3 DNA reads as TGTGCCAGCAGCCCGGACTATCTACTGAGAGCTTTCTTT. Translating it yields CASSPDYLLRAFF.